The present entry profiles one T cell receptor (beta chain) with its context. Its antigen is unidentified. The assay was immunoSEQ multiplex PCR, and TCRdb's table has in-frame clones only and misses some. The data contain about 110,000 clones, roughly 87% of them singletons. This record comes from a study of T cell responses to AZD1222 COVID-19 vaccine. Germline CDR1 reads SGDLS; CDR2 reads YYNGEE. The V and J ends lost 0 bases and 9 bases respectively, with 10 bases between them. The CDR3 covers 14 residues. Study-level results: Females outnumbered males among donors, who were mostly white British; clonal diversity was possibly underestimated. Seropositive AZD1222 recipients at baseline numbered only five or six.

Investigators merged groups given second doses at roughly 4 or roughly 12 weeks. The clonotype originates from an adult who received the AZD1222 COVID-19 vaccine. The chain uses TRBV9 and TRBJ1-6, with unresolved D. The sequencing here drew on peripheral blood, taken 28 days after the second AZD1222 dose. The CDR3 is CASSVAPKGSPLHF. The DNA of the CDR3 is TGTGCCAGCAGCGTAGCCCCTAAGGGTTCACCCCTCCACTTT.